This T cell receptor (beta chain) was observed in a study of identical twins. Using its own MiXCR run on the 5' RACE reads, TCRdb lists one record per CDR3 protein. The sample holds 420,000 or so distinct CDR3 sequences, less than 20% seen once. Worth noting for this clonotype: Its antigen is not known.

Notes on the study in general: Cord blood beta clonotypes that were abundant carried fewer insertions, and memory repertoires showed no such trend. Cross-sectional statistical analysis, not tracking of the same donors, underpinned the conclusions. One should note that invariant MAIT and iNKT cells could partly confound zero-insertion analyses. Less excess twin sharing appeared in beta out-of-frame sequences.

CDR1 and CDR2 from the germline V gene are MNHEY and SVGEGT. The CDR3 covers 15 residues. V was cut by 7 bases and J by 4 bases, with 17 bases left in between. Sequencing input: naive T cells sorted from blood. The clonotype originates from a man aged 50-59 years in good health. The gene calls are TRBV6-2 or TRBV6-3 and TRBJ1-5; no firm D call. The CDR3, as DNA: TGTGCCAGCACGATTGGGCGAGGGCCTAATCAGCCCCAGCATTTT. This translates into CASTIGRGPNQPQHF.